This T cell receptor (beta chain) was found in a study of PD-1 blockade in classical Hodgkin lymphoma. As for the study in general: Nivolumab was administered to patients intravenously at 3 mg/kg every 2 weeks. Study findings and constraints: Exclusion was the outcome for patients who began nivolumab under 1 year after ASCT.

Only a few counts were recorded for this clone. Its antigen is unknown. Data came from immunoSEQ multiplex PCR; TCRdb stores just in-frame clones and leaves some out. The table shows some 27,000 clones, with more than 80% occurring only once. The germline V gene encodes CDR1 SNHLY and CDR2 FYNNEI. The CDR3 is 12 residues long. Trimming cost V 8 bases and J 7 bases, with 9 bases left between them. Time point: cycle 4 day 1 (C4D1), after five to seven weeks of nivolumab. Autologous stem cell transplantation was followed by relapse in every patient, and brentuximab vedotin exposure varied. The authors purified CD4+ T cells from thawed PBMCs by magnetic negative selection. The patients, who had relapsed/refractory classical Hodgkin lymphoma, achieved best responses of complete response, partial response or progressive disease.

The clonotype originates from a human donor with classical Hodgkin lymphoma. The source was CD4+ T cells from blood, collected before the fourth cycle of nivolumab. The chain employs TRBV2 and TRBJ1-6; D unclear. The CDR3 nucleotides read TGTGCCAGCGAGAACACCAATTCACCCCTCCACTTT. Residues: CASENTNSPLHF. The full variable domain, with the rest looked up from reference TRBV2 and TRBJ1-6, is EPEVTQTPSHQVTQMGQEVILRCVPISNHLYFYWYRQILGQKVEFLVSFYNNEISEKSEIFDDQFSVERPDGSNFTLKIRSTKLEDSAMYFCASENTNSPLHFGNGTRLTVT.